These 24 T cell receptor beta chains share one sample of origin, sequenced in a study of graft-versus-host responses after intestinal transplantation. Generated by immunoSEQ multiplex PCR, the TCRdb table keeps only in-frame clones and is missing some. The sample contains about 120,000 clones, just over 90% of which appear only once. No antigens are known for them. Sample: unstimulated CD4+ T cells sorted from spleen or lymph node cells, taken before intestinal transplant. These receptors all come from a human donor who received an intestinal transplant.

J is TRBJ1-4 and V is TRBV5-1; no definite D call. CDR3 length: 14 amino acids. Germline CDR1 SGHRS, CDR2 YFSETQ. The V end was cut by 4 bases, the J end by 0 bases, with 7 bases between. DNA of the CDR3: TGCGCCAGCAGCCGAACAGCAACTAATGAAAAACTGTTTTTT. It yields the protein CASSRTATNEKLFF.

The J gene is TRBJ1-2, the V gene TRBV6-5, with 7 bases lining up with TRBD1. V dropped 6 bases and J dropped 8; count of bases not matched to a gene: 9. Germline values: CDR1 MNHEY, CDR2 SVGAGI. The CDR3 length is 13 residues. The CDR3 region has the DNA TGTGCCAGCAGGCGAACAGGGGCACGAGGCTACACCTTC. Translating gives CASRRTGARGYTF.

The chain recombines TRBV10-3 with TRBJ1-2; D is possibly TRBD1 (5 bases). CDR1 is ENHRY, CDR2 SYGVKD, per germline. The CDR3 covers 14 residues. Trimming took 2 bases from V and 8 from J, leaving 15 bases between them. The CDR3 loop is CAISEDRGGEGYTF. The DNA of the CDR3 is TGTGCCATCAGTGAGGATAGGGGCGGAGAAGGCTACACCTTC.

This chain connects TRBV5-1 to TRBJ2-5; 7 bases agree with TRBD1. Trimming removed 1 base from V and 1 base from J; junction bases left unmatched: 7. CDR1 and CDR2 from the germline V gene are SGHRS and YFSETQ. The CDR3 totals 16 residues. The DNA for the CDR3 is TGCGCCAGCAGCTTGTCCAGGACAGGCCCCCAAGAGACCCAGTACTTC. This gives the protein CASSLSRTGPQETQYF.

The gene calls are TRBV30 and TRBJ1-3, with D perhaps matching TRBD1 (6 bases). The CDR3 runs to 14 residues. Trimming cost V 1 base and J 0 bases, with 7 bases left between them. The germline gives CDR1 GTSNPN, CDR2 SVGIG (reference sequence). The CDR3 here is CAWSGGGSGNTIYF. The CDR3 bases are TGTGCCTGGAGTGGAGGGGGCTCTGGAAACACCATATATTTT.

The rearrangement joins TRBV11-2 to TRBJ2-7; 9 bases align to TRBD1. The CDR3 extends over 16 amino acids. Looked up from germline, CDR1 is SGHAT and CDR2 is FQNNGV. J gave up 5 bases and V 5 bases, and 13 bases lay outside the gene matches. The CDR3: CASSHRVPGQGNEQYF. The CDR3 DNA reads as TGTGCCAGCAGCCATCGAGTTCCGGGACAGGGAAACGAGCAGTACTTC.

Only one count was recorded for this clone. The V gene is TRBV6-1, the J gene TRBJ1-2; D possibly corresponds to TRBD1 (6 bases). Germline V gene sequence: CDR1 MNHNS, CDR2 SASEGT. V was shortened by 1 base and J by 6 bases, with 12 bases between the two germline ends. The CDR3 spans 14 residues. CDR3 DNA: TGTGCCAGCAGTGAAGTAGGGGGTATTGATGGCTACACCTTC. Amino acids: CASSEVGGIDGYTF.

V gene TRBV30 combines with J gene TRBJ2-3, with 8 bases matching TRBD2. Germline CDR1 reads GTSNPN; CDR2 reads SVGIG (reference sequence). Trimming at V came to 0 bases and at J to 3 bases, leaving 8 bases not matched to a gene. The CDR3 spans 16 residues. The CDR3 here is CAWSVIRGGQTDTQYF. The CDR3 DNA reads TGTGCCTGGAGTGTAATCCGGGGGGGCCAAACAGATACGCAGTATTTT.

The rearrangement links TRBV7-2 to TRBJ2-1; D is perhaps TRBD1 (6 bases). Trimming took off 6 bases at V and 8 bases at J, with 17 bases between the two ends. Germline CDR1 SGHTA, CDR2 FQGNSA. This CDR3 has 14 residues. CDR3 nucleotide sequence: TGTGCCAGCAGACAGGGCGCCTACCTCCATGAGCAGTTCTTC. Translating it yields CASRQGAYLHEQFF.

The rearrangement joins TRBV7-2 to TRBJ2-7; 7 nucleotides align to TRBD1. The trim removed 5 bases at V and 1 base at J, leaving 14 bases unmatched. CDR3 length: 17 amino acids. Per germline, CDR1 SGHTA and CDR2 FQGNSA. The CDR3 spells CASSHSTGAASSYEQYF. DNA of the CDR3: TGTGCCAGCAGCCACAGCACAGGGGCTGCGAGTTCCTACGAGCAGTACTTC.

The chain employs TRBV6-5 and TRBJ2-3; TRBD2 matches 12 bases. This CDR3 has 16 amino acids. The germline V gene encodes CDR1 MNHEY and CDR2 SVGAGI. Unmatched junction bases numbered 2, after V lost 0 bases and J lost 4 bases. The CDR3 DNA reads TGTGCCAGCAGTTACTCGAGACTAGCGGGGGCAGATACGCAGTATTTT. Translated: CASSYSRLAGADTQYF.

In the case of this clone: This CDR3 is also generated by other DNA sequences in the sample. V and J are TRBV11-2 and TRBJ2-5, with 12 bases identical to TRBD2. The CDR3 is 14 amino acids. V dropped 5 bases and J dropped 5; count of bases not matched to a gene: 3. Per germline, CDR1 SGHAT and CDR2 FQNNGV. The CDR3 bases are TGTGCCAGCAGCCTAGCGGGAGGGAGGGAGACCCAGTACTTC. This translates into CASSLAGGRETQYF.

The gene calls are TRBV5-1 and TRBJ1-2, with TRBD1 identical over 8 bases. Germline V lookup: CDR1 SGHRS, CDR2 YFSETQ. Unmatched junction bases numbered 2, after V lost 0 bases and J lost 4 bases. The CDR3 consists of 14 residues. Here the CDR3 DNA reads TGCGCCAGCAGCTTGGTGACAGGGGTCTATGGCTACACCTTC. Translation: CASSLVTGVYGYTF.

In regard to this clone: The same CDR3 can be traced to other DNA sequences in this sample. This sequence joins TRBV2 and TRBJ2-3, with TRBD1 matching over 9 bases. The junction had 3 bases not matched to a gene; V was cut back by 5 bases and J by 0 bases. From germline, CDR1 is SNHLY and CDR2 FYNNEI. The CDR3 length is 15 residues. The DNA of the CDR3 is TGTGCCAGCAGTCCCGGGACAGGGAGCACAGATACGCAGTATTTT. It translates to CASSPGTGSTDTQYF.

V usage is TRBV18 and J usage is TRBJ1-5; TRBD1 agrees at 7 bases. Germline trimming cut 6 bases from V and 5 bases from J; bases unmatched to any gene: 7. Germline V gene data show CDR1 as KGHSH and CDR2 as LQKENI. This CDR3 is 14 amino acids long. CDR3 sequence: CASSPDRVDQPQHF. CDR3 DNA sequence: TGTGCCAGCTCTCCAGACAGGGTAGATCAGCCCCAGCATTTT. The whole variable domain, filled in from reference TRBV18 and TRBJ1-5, reads NAGVMQNPRHLVRRRGQEARLRCSPMKGHSHVYWYRQLPEEGLKFMVYLQKENIIDESGMPKERFSAEFPKEGPSILRIQQVVRGDSAAYFCASSPDRVDQPQHFGDGTRLSIL.

Concerning this clone: This CDR3 is also generated by other DNA sequences in the sample. The genes are TRBV18 and TRBJ2-2, with TRBD2 matching 9 bases. This CDR3 spans 16 amino acids. J gave up 0 bases and V 3 bases, and 2 bases lay outside the gene matches. Germline-derived CDR1 and CDR2 are KGHSH and LQKENI. The CDR3 sequence: CASSPLAGSNTGELFF. In nucleotides, the CDR3 is TGTGCCAGCTCACCTCTAGCGGGATCGAACACCGGGGAGCTGTTTTTT.

The chain couples TRBV28 to TRBJ1-2, with 8 bases matching TRBD1. The junction had 5 bases not matched to a gene; V was cut back by 6 bases and J by 2 bases. CDR3 size: 14 residues. The germline CDR1 and CDR2 sequences are MDHEN and SYDVKM. The CDR3 reads CASSPGQANYGYTF. CDR3 DNA sequence: TGTGCCAGCAGCCCGGGACAGGCAAACTATGGCTACACCTTC.

J is TRBJ2-7 and V is TRBV7-9, with 15 bases identical to TRBD2. This CDR3 comprises 18 residues. Germline V gives CDR1 SEHNR, CDR2 FQNEAQ (reference sequence). V was pared by 5 bases and J by 0 bases, with 8 bases of the junction left unmatched. This CDR3 is CASSTGTSGGLSSYEQYF. In DNA, the CDR3 is TGTGCCAGCAGCACCGGGACTAGCGGGGGGTTGTCCTCCTACGAGCAGTACTTC.

This chain uses TRBV7-3 with TRBJ2-2; D unclear. CDR3 length: 14 amino acids. The germline gives CDR1 SGHTA, CDR2 FQGTGA. Trimming stripped 5 bases from V and 2 bases from J, with 9 bases between. The CDR3 nucleotides read TGTGCCAGCAGCCTCCACTCTAACACCGGGGAGCTGTTTTTT. Encoded protein: CASSLHSNTGELFF.

This sequence joins TRBV18 and TRBJ2-3; TRBD1 agrees at 12 bases. V shed 3 bases, J shed 6 bases, and the junction held 10 bases outside the gene matches. CDR1 and CDR2 (germline): KGHSH, LQKENI. This CDR3 is built from 17 residues. CDR3 loop: CASSPVTGTGGRDTQYF. The CDR3, as DNA: TGTGCCAGCTCACCGGTCACCGGGACAGGGGGCCGGGATACGCAGTATTTT.

The V call is TRBV10-2, the J call TRBJ2-7; D remains unclear. Germline CDR1 WSHSY, CDR2 SAAADI. Deletions cut 3 bases from V and 2 bases from J, with 11 bases between. The CDR3 is 14 residues long. CDR3 protein: CASSEVVQAYEQYF. In DNA form, the CDR3 reads TGCGCCAGCAGTGAAGTGGTTCAGGCCTACGAGCAGTACTTC.

Remarks on this clone: Mismatch with germline at one junction end may stem from a read error. This chain connects TRBV6-5 to TRBJ1-2; weak D call: TRBD1 (5 bases). Per germline, CDR1 MNHEY and CDR2 SVGAGI. The length of the CDR3 is 13 residues. This CDR3 is CASSSRDNHGYTF. CDR3 in DNA: TGTGCCAGCAGTTCCAGGGATAACCATGGCTACACCTTC.

This clone has a single count. The V gene is TRBV11-2, the J gene TRBJ1-1, with D possibly matching TRBD1 (5 bases). The CDR3 spans 14 residues. Germline V gene sequence: CDR1 SGHAT, CDR2 FQNNGV. Trimming cost V 0 bases and J 8 bases, with 13 bases left between them. The CDR3 bases are TGTGCCAGCAGCTTAGATTCCACTGGGGCCGAAGCTTTCTTT. As protein: CASSLDSTGAEAFF.

The chain is built from TRBV11-2 and TRBJ2-5; 11 positions agree with TRBD2. The germline gives CDR1 SGHAT, CDR2 FQNNGV. V lost 2 bases to trimming and J lost 2 bases; unmatched junction nucleotides: 4. The CDR3 is 16 amino acids. The CDR3 nucleotides are TGTGCCAGCAGCTTACGGGGGACTAGCGGACAAGAGACCCAGTACTTC. This translates into CASSLRGTSGQETQYF.